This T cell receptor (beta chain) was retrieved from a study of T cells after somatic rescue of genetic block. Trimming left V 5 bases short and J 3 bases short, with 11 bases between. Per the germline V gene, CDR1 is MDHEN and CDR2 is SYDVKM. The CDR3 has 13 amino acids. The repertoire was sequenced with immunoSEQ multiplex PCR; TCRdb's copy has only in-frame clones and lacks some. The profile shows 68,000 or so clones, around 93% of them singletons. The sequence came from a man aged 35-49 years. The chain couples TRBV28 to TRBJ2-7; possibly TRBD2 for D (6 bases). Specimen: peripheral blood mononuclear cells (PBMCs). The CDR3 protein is CASSGDWNYEQYF. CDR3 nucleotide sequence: TGTGCCAGCAGTGGGGACTGGAACTACGAGCAGTACTTC.